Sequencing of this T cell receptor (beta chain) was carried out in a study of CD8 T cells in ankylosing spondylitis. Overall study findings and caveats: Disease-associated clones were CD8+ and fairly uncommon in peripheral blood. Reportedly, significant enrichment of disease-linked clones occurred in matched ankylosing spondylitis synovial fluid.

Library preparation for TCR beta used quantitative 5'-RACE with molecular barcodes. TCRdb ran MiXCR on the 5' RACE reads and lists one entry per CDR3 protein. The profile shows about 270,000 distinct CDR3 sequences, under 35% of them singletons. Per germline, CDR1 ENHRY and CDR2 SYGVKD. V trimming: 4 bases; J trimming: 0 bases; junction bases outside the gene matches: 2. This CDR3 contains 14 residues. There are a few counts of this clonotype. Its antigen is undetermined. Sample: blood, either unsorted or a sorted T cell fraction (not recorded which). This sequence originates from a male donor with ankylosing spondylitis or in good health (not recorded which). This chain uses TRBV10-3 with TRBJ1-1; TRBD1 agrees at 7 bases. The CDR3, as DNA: TGTGCCATCAGTGGTCAGGGGGTGAACACTGAAGCTTTCTTT. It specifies CAISGQGVNTEAFF.